This T cell receptor (beta chain) was found in a study of blood T cell repertoires in COVID-19. Turning to the study itself: Collection of acute and convalescent COVID-19 samples took place in the United States, Italy and Spain. T cells, B-cell-depleted T cells, or PBMCs provided the cDNA or gDNA that served as material.

Original processing methods: Scientists estimated how many nucleated cells there were by amplifying reference gene primers. Method: immunoSEQ multiplex PCR; TCRdb's copy keeps in-frame clones and lacks some. Clone size and the V and J calls come from that table; the DNA yielded D and trimming. The sample contains about 98,000 clones, 65% to 90% of which appear only once. Germline trimming cut 4 bases from V and 9 bases from J; bases unmatched to any gene: 7. CDR3 length: 15 residues. The germline CDR1 and CDR2 sequences are LNHDA and SQIVND (reference sequence). Sequenced input: peripheral blood. The receptor was isolated from a man between 70 and 80 years old with active or convalescent COVID-19. The chain employs TRBV19 and TRBJ1-6, with TRBD1 identical over 9 bases. CDR3 coding DNA: TGTGCCAGTAGTAGTGGGGACAGGGTTTTTTCACCCCTCCACTTT. The encoded protein is CASSSGDRVFSPLHF.